The T cell receptor beta chain described here comes from a study of T-cell reconstitution after alpha-beta-depleted transplantation in children. Study results and caveats: T-cell numbers and diversity one year post-transplant derived largely from freshly generated T cells. At around two months after transplant, the alpha-beta T cells were reportedly derived from several hundred expanded clones that came from non-depleted graft cells. Recipient T cells and thymic progenitors that survived were the source of the high TCRbeta diversity seen at day 60 in some patients.

This clonotype has at least ten counts. As yet, its antigen is unknown. This CDR3 is built from 16 residues. V lost 2 bases to trimming and J lost 1 base, with 14 bases between them. Germline V gene lookup returns CDR1 SGHTA and CDR2 FQGNSA. Unique molecular identifiers were used in preparing the TCRbeta library. TCRdb independently ran MiXCR on the PCR reads; one entry per CDR3 protein. The sample carries hundreds of thousands of distinct CDR3 sequences, roughly 7.8% recorded once. Sequenced material: peripheral blood, taken 360 days after TCRalphabeta/CD19-depleted stem cell transplant. This TCR was recovered from a female patient between 2 and 10 years old who had a stem cell transplant for Fanconi anemia, so the T cells may come from the graft donor. This rearrangement joins TRBV7-2 to TRBJ1-1; D is unclear. This chain's CDR3 is CASSLPWGRANTEAFF. In DNA, the CDR3 is TGTGCCAGCAGCTTACCCTGGGGTCGAGCGAACACTGAAGCTTTCTTT. Full variable domain (missing parts from reference TRBV7-2 and TRBJ1-1): GAGVSQSPSNKVTEKGKDVELRCDPISGHTALYWYRQSLGQGLEFLIYFQGNSAPDKSGLPSDRFSAERTGGSVSTLTIQRTQQEDSAVYLCASSLPWGRANTEAFFGQGTRLTVV.